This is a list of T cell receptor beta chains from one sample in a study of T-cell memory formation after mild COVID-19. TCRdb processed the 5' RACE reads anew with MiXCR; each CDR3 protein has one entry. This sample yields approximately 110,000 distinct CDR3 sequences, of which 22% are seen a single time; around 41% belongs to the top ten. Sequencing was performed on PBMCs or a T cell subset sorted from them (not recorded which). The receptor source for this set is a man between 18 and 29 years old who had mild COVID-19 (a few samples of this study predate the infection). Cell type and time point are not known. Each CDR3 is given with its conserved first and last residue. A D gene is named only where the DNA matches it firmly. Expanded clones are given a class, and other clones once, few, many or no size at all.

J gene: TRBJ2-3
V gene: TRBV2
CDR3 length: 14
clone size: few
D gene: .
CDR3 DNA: TGTGCCAGCAGTGATCTGGGGTCCACAGATACGCAGTATTTT
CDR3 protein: CASSDLGSTDTQYF

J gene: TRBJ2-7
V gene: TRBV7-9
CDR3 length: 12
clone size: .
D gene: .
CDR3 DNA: TGTGCCAGCAGCTTATGGTCCTACGAGCAGTACTTC
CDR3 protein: CASSLWSYEQYF

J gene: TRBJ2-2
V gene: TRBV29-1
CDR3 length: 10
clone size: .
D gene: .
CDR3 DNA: TGCAGCGTTGACTCCGGGGAGCTGTTTTTT
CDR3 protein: CSVDSGELFF

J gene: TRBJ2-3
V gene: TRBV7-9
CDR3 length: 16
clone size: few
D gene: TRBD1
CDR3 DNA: TGTGCCAGCAGCTTACGGGACAGAGCGGATACAGATACGCAGTATTTT
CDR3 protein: CASSLRDRADTDTQYF

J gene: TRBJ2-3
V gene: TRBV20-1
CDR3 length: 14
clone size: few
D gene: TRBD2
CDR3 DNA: TGCAGTGCCCTATGGAGCGGGGGCTCAGATACGCAGTATTTT
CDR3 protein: CSALWSGGSDTQYF

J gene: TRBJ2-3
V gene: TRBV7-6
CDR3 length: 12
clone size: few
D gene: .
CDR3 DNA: TGTGCCAGCAGCCTAGCCCAAGATACGCAGTATTTT
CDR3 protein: CASSLAQDTQYF

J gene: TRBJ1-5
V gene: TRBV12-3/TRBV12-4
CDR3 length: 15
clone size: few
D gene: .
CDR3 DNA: TGTGCCAGCAGGGGATCGGGGCCCACTAGCCAGCCCCAGCATTTT
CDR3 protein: CASRGSGPTSQPQHF

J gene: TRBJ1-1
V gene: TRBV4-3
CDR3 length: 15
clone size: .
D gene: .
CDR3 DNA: TGCGCCAGCAGCCAAGAGGTACGCGGGGCACTAGAAGCTTTCTTT
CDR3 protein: CASSQEVRGALEAFF

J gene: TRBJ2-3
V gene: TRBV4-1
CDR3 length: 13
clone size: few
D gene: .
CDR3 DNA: TGCGCCAGCAGCCAAGATTCGGCAGATACGCAGTATTTT
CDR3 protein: CASSQDSADTQYF

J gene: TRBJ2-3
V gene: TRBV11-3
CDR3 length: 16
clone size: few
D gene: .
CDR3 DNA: TGTGCCAGCAGCTCACCTCTGGCAGGGAGCACAGATACGCAGTATTTT
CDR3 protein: CASSSPLAGSTDTQYF

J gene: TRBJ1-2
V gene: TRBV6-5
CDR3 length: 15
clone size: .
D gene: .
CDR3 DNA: TGTGCCAGCAGTGGTCAGGGGCGATTGATCTATGGCTACACCTTC
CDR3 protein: CASSGQGRLIYGYTF

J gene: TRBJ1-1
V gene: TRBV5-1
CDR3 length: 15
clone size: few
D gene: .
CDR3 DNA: TGCGCCAGCAGCGCGCGGGGCGCGGAGGACACTGAAGCTTTCTTT
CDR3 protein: CASSARGAEDTEAFF

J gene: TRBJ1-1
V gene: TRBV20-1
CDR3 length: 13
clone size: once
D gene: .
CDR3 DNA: TGCAGTGCCGCCCTGGCCCCGGGCGCTGAAGCTTTCTTT
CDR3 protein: CSAALAPGAEAFF

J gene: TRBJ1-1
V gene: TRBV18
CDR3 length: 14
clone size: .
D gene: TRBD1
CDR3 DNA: TGTGCCAGCTCACCACCGACAGGGGACACTGAAGCTTTCTTT
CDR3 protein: CASSPPTGDTEAFF

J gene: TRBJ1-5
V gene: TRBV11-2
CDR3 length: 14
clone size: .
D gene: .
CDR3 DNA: TGTGCCAGCAGCTTAGATTGGGGAGATCAGCCCCAGCATTTT
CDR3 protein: CASSLDWGDQPQHF

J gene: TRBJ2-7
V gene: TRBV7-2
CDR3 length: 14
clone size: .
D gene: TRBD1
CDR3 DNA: TGTGCCAGCAGCTCCAGACAGGGCTCCTACGAGCAGTACTTC
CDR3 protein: CASSSRQGSYEQYF

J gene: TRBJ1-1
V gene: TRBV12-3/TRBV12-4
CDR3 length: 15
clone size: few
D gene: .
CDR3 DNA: TGTGCCAGCAGCCCCAGTCCTAAGAGTGGCACTGAAGCTTTCTTT
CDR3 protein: CASSPSPKSGTEAFF

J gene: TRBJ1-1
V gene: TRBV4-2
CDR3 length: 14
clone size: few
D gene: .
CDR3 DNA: TGTGCCAGCAACATGGGTGTGGGGGTGACTGAAGCTTTCTTT
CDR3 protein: CASNMGVGVTEAFF

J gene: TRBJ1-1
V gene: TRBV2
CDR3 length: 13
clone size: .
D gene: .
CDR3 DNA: TGTGCCAGTGATACAGGGTTTATCACTGAAGCTTTCTTT
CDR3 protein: CASDTGFITEAFF

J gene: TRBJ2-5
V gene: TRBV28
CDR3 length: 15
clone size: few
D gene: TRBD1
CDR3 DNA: TGTGCCAGCAGCACCGGGACAGGGCATTTGGAGACCCAGTACTTC
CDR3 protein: CASSTGTGHLETQYF

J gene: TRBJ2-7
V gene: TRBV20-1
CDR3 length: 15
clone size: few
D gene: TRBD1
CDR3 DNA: TGCAGTGCTAGAGGCCCGTTACAGGGGATTTACGAGCAGTACTTC
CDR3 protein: CSARGPLQGIYEQYF

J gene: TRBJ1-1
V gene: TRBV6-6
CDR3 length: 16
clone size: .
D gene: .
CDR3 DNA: TGTGCCAGCAGTTACGATGTTGGGGCCTACGGCACTGAAGCTTTCTTT
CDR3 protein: CASSYDVGAYGTEAFF

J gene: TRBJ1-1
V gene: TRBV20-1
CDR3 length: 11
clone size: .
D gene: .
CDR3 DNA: TGCAGTGCTAGAGTGGAAGCTGAAGCTTTCTTT
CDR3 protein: CSARVEAEAFF

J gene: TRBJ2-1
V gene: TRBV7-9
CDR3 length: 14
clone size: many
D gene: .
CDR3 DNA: TGTGCCGGAAGCAGGGGAGCTACCTACAATGAGCAGTTCTTC
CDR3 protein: CAGSRGATYNEQFF

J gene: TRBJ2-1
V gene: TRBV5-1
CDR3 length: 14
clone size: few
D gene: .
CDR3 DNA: TGCGCCAGCTCGGCGGGGAGCTCCTACAATGAGCAGTTCTTC
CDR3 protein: CASSAGSSYNEQFF

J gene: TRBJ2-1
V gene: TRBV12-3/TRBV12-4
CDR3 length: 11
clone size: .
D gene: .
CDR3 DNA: TGTGCCAGCAGTTTAATTGGTGAGCAGTTCTTC
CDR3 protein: CASSLIGEQFF

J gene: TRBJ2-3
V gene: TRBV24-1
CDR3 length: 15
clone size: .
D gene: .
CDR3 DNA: TGTGCCACCAGTGATCCCCCAGGGGGCACAGATACGCAGTATTTT
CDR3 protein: CATSDPPGGTDTQYF

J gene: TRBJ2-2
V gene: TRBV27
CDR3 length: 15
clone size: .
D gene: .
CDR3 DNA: TGTGCCAGCAGTACCCGGGACCACAGCACCGGGGAGCTGTTTTTT
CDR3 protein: CASSTRDHSTGELFF

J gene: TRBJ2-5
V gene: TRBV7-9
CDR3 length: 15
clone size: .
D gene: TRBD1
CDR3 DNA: TGTGCCAGCAGCTCAAGGGACAGGGCACCGGAGACCCAGTACTTC
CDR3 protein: CASSSRDRAPETQYF

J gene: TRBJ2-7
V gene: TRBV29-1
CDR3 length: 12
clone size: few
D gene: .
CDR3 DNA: TGCAGCGTTGAAGGTGAAACTTACGAGCAGTACTTC
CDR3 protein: CSVEGETYEQYF

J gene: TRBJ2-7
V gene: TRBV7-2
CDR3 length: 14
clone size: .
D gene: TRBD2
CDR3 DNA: TGTGCCAGCACCAGCGGGGGGTCCACCTACGAGCAGTACTTC
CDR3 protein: CASTSGGSTYEQYF

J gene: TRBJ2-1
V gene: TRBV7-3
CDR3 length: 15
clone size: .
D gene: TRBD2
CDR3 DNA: TGTGCCAGCAGCTTAGAAGCGGGGTTTTACAATGAGCAGTTCTTC
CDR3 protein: CASSLEAGFYNEQFF